Following are 27 T cell receptor beta chains from one sample sequenced in a study of shared clonotypes between healthy human individuals. Some clones are missing from TCRdb's copy, which holds only in-frame ones; the method was immunoSEQ multiplex PCR. The sample consists of over a million clones, 70% to 80% of them appearing once. Sequences were obtained from memory CD4+ T cells from PBMCs. The subset is: CD45RA-negative fraction. These receptor sequences come from a man between 18 and 35 years old in good health. Some clones in this sample may be carry-over from other donors' samples.

In this sample, this clone turned up a few times. This chain uses TRBV6-6 with TRBJ2-3; 11 positions match TRBD1. The V and J ends lost 4 bases and 5 bases, in that order; junction bases with no gene match: 2. CDR1 is MNHNY, CDR2 SVGAGI, per germline (reference sequence). This CDR3 comprises 14 residues. CDR3 residues: CASSSDRGRDTQYF. The CDR3 coding sequence is TGTGCCAGCAGTTCGGACAGGGGGCGAGATACGCAGTATTTT.

V is TRBV19 and J is TRBJ2-7; 7 bases are shared with TRBD1. V was clipped by 5 bases and J by 6 bases; unmatched bases: 10. The CDR3 loop spans 14 amino acids. CDR1 and CDR2 (germline): LNHDA, SQIVND (reference sequence). The CDR3 coding sequence is TGTGCCAGTAGTGCGACCCGACAGGGTGCCGAGCAGTACTTC. Its translation is CASSATRQGAEQYF.

The rearrangement links TRBV2 to TRBJ2-7; no clear D gene. CDR1 SNHLY and CDR2 FYNNEI come from the germline V gene. CDR3 length: 13 amino acids. Trimming took 7 bases from V and 5 from J, leaving 15 bases between them. The CDR3 sequence: CASTRRGWDEQYF. The CDR3 DNA sequence: TGTGCCAGCACCAGAAGAGGATGGGACGAGCAGTACTTC.

V usage is TRBV20-1 and J usage is TRBJ2-5, with a tentative D call TRBD1 (6 bases). The better agreement between TRBJ2-7 and the DNA end casts doubt on the J call. This CDR3 region has 11 residues. CDR1 is DFQATT, CDR2 SNEGSKA, per germline (reference sequence). The CDR3 spells CSAPDRLEQYF. The DNA for the CDR3 is TGCAGTGCTCCCGACAGGCTCGAGCAGTACTTC.

The chain joins TRBV7-9 to TRBJ1-2; no clear D gene. CDR3 length: 13 amino acids. Germline CDR1 and CDR2: SEHNR and FQNEAQ (reference sequence). The V end lost 1 base, the J end lost 8 bases, and 11 bases lay between the germline ends. CDR3 in DNA: TGTGCCAGCAGCTTAGTGATAGTGGGAGGCTACACCTTC. It is translated as CASSLVIVGGYTF.

Of note for this clone: Other DNA sequences in the sample encode the same CDR3. This rearrangement joins TRBV28 to TRBJ1-2; D not resolved. Trimming shortened V by 2 bases and J by 4 bases, and 8 bases separated the two germline ends. The germline gives CDR1 MDHEN, CDR2 SYDVKM. The CDR3 loop spans 13 amino acids. CDR3 coding DNA: TGTGCCAGCAGTTTAGCAGGAACCTATGGCTACACCTTC. It yields the protein CASSLAGTYGYTF.

In this sample, this clone turned up a few times. The chain joins TRBV4-2 to TRBJ1-4; D is uncertain. CDR1 is LGHNA, CDR2 YNFKEQ, per germline. V lost 0 bases and J lost 4, with 15 bases in between. The CDR3 extends over 17 amino acids. Written as DNA, the CDR3 is TGTGCCAGCAGCCAAGACCACTCCAACACCCGTAATGAAAAACTGTTTTTT. As protein: CASSQDHSNTRNEKLFF.

V is TRBV5-5 and J is TRBJ2-5; 8 nucleotides match TRBD1. CDR3 length equals 15 residues. The V segment lost 7 bases and the J segment 5 bases; nucleotides outside the gene matches: 13. Germline CDR1 is SGHKS and CDR2 is YYEKEE (reference sequence). The CDR3 protein is CASVRSGGAEETQYF. The CDR3 nucleotides read TGTGCCAGCGTTAGATCAGGGGGCGCGGAGGAGACCCAGTACTTC.

This clone was recorded a few times. The rearrangement links TRBV5-4 to TRBJ1-4; no firm D call. From germline, CDR1 is SGHNT and CDR2 YYREEE (reference sequence). V lost 0 bases and J lost 8, with 8 bases in between. The CDR3 covers 13 residues. The CDR3 sequence: CASSLVSGEKLFF. The CDR3 bases are TGTGCCAGCAGCTTGGTTTCGGGCGAAAAACTGTTTTTT.

This clone was detected many times. The chain carries TRBV7-6 and TRBJ2-1, with TRBD2 matching 10 bases. Trimming took 5 bases from V and 9 from J; bases not matched to a gene: 13. The germline V gene encodes CDR1 SGHVS and CDR2 FNYEAQ. This CDR3 contains 16 residues. CDR3 in amino acids: CASSPNPGLAFVEQFF. CDR3 DNA sequence: TGTGCCAGCAGCCCCAACCCGGGACTAGCGTTTGTTGAGCAGTTCTTC.

This clone has at least ten counts. The CDR3 DNA reads as TGTGCCAGTAGTATGGTGGCTAGCGGGAGGCGTACGCAGTATTTT. Residues: CASSMVASGRRTQYF. The rearrangement uses TRBV19 and TRBJ2-3; 11 bases align to TRBD2. Germline V lookup: CDR1 LNHDA, CDR2 SQIVND (reference sequence). The junction had 7 bases not matched to a gene; V was cut back by 3 bases and J by 8 bases. This CDR3 has 15 residues.

The chain employs TRBV5-4 and TRBJ2-1; 9 nucleotides align to TRBD2. The CDR3 is made up of 15 amino acids. V shed 4 bases, J shed 8 bases, and the junction held 10 bases outside the gene matches. Germline CDR1 is SGHNT and CDR2 is YYREEE (reference sequence). The CDR3 region has the DNA TGTGCCAGCAGCCTGGCGGGAGGGATAGGCGATGAGCAGTTCTTC. It specifies CASSLAGGIGDEQFF.

J is TRBJ2-7 and V is TRBV6-1; TRBD1 might be the D (5 bases). CDR3 size: 12 residues. In germline, CDR1 is MNHNS, CDR2 SASEGT. Trimming left V 4 bases short and J 4 bases short, with 8 bases between. CDR3 sequence: CASSGTIYEQYF. The CDR3, as DNA: TGTGCCAGCAGTGGGACAATATACGAGCAGTACTTC.

The chain employs TRBV18 and TRBJ1-1, with D unresolved. Germline loops: CDR1 KGHSH, CDR2 LQKENI. Between the trimmed V and J ends, which lost 4 bases and 7 bases, there was a span of 16 bases. This CDR3 comprises 14 residues. CDR3 loop: CASSQMGSKGEAFF. CDR3 DNA: TGTGCCAGCTCACAAATGGGGAGTAAAGGTGAAGCTTTCTTT.

The chain combines TRBV6-5 with TRBJ2-7; D uncertain. V shed 7 bases and J shed 3 bases, with 7 bases lying between them. This CDR3 spans 11 amino acids. CDR1 and CDR2 (germline): MNHEY, SVGAGI. CDR3 in amino acids: CASTRFYEQYF. In DNA form, the CDR3 reads TGTGCCAGCACCCGATTCTACGAGCAGTACTTC.

The V call is TRBV28, the J call TRBJ2-3, with D unresolved. The V and J ends lost 5 bases and 6 bases respectively, with 9 bases between them. The CDR3 runs to 12 residues. In germline, CDR1 is MDHEN, CDR2 SYDVKM. The CDR3 DNA reads as TGTGCCAGCAGTAAAACGAGGGATACGCAGTATTTT. Protein product: CASSKTRDTQYF.

The chain is built from TRBV7-2 and TRBJ1-3; D gene ambiguous. V was pared by 1 base and J by 5 bases, with 6 bases between. Germline V CDR1 and CDR2: SGHTA, FQGNSA. The CDR3 totals 13 residues. The CDR3 loop is CASSLDRRNTIYF. The CDR3 DNA reads as TGTGCCAGCAGCTTAGATCGGAGAAACACCATATATTTT.

The J gene is TRBJ2-6, the V gene TRBV4-1, with 7 bases aligning to TRBD2. The V and J ends lost 0 bases and 2 bases, in that order; junction bases with no gene match: 1. Germline lookup yields CDR1 MGHRA and CDR2 YSYEKL. The CDR3 is made up of 16 amino acids. This chain's CDR3 is CASSQDGGAGANVLTF. The CDR3 coding sequence is TGCGCCAGCAGCCAAGATGGGGGGGCTGGGGCCAACGTCCTGACTTTC.

V and J are TRBV7-9 and TRBJ2-3; 9 bases agree with TRBD1. CDR3 size: 14 residues. The trim removed 4 bases at V and 4 bases at J, leaving 3 bases unmatched. Germline lookup yields CDR1 SEHNR and CDR2 FQNEAQ (reference sequence). The CDR3 spells CASSSTGGPDTQYF. CDR3 bases: TGTGCCAGCAGCTCGACAGGGGGACCAGATACGCAGTATTTT.

The sample holds a few counts of this clone. The chain is built from TRBV9 and TRBJ2-1, with 7 bases identical to TRBD2. The CDR3 runs to 18 residues. Germline CDR1 is SGDLS and CDR2 is YYNGEE. J lost 0 bases, V lost 1 base, and 10 bases had no gene match. The CDR3 loop is CASSVRGSGLGSYNEQFF. CDR3 in DNA: TGTGCCAGCAGCGTACGCGGGAGCGGGTTGGGCTCCTACAATGAGCAGTTCTTC.

The rearrangement joins TRBV6-1 to TRBJ2-1; D remains ambiguous. V shed 2 bases and J shed 5 bases, with 10 bases lying between them. CDR3 length equals 14 residues. Germline lookup yields CDR1 MNHNS and CDR2 SASEGT. The CDR3 protein is CASSETSWNNEQFF. CDR3 sequence (DNA): TGTGCCAGCAGTGAAACCTCATGGAACAATGAGCAGTTCTTC.

The chain combines TRBV7-2 with TRBJ1-5; tentative D call: TRBD1 (5 bases). Per germline, CDR1 SGHTA and CDR2 FQGNSA. This CDR3 contains 15 residues. V lost 2 bases and J lost 5, with 13 bases in between. Here the CDR3 reads CASSLSGAPYQPQHF. CDR3 nucleotides: TGTGCCAGCAGCTTATCCGGGGCCCCTTATCAGCCCCAGCATTTT.

This chain links TRBV28 with TRBJ1-1; 7 bases fit TRBD1. CDR1 is MDHEN, CDR2 SYDVKM, per germline. J lost 0 bases, V lost 6 bases, and 4 bases had no gene match. The CDR3 has 14 amino acids. CDR3 sequence: CASRTGTLNTEAFF. CDR3 nucleotide sequence: TGTGCCAGCAGGACAGGGACCCTGAACACTGAAGCTTTCTTT.

The chain links TRBV2 to TRBJ1-2; D is undetermined. The CDR3 runs to 13 residues. Trimming left V 3 bases short and J 2 bases short, with 7 bases between. Germline CDR1 reads SNHLY; CDR2 reads FYNNEI. Here the CDR3 reads CASSEGRNYGYTF. Here the CDR3 DNA reads TGTGCCAGCAGTGAGGGTCGCAACTATGGCTACACCTTC. The full variable domain, completed using reference TRBV2 and TRBJ1-2, is EPEVTQTPSHQVTQMGQEVILRCVPISNHLYFYWYRQILGQKVEFLVSFYNNEISEKSEIFDDQFSVERPDGSNFTLKIRSTKLEDSAMYFCASSEGRNYGYTFGSGTRLTVV.

This chain connects TRBV18 to TRBJ1-5; D gene unclear. Germline V lookup: CDR1 KGHSH, CDR2 LQKENI. This CDR3 has 12 residues. V shed 2 bases and J shed 7 bases, with 6 bases lying between them. The CDR3 DNA is TGTGCCAGCTCACCATTAGGGCAGCCCCAGCATTTT. Protein: CASSPLGQPQHF.

In this sample, this clone turned up a few times. The V and J genes are TRBV11-2 and TRBJ2-7; D perhaps matches TRBD2 (7 bases). V lost 5 bases and J lost 11, with 22 bases in between. CDR1 SGHAT and CDR2 FQNNGV come from the germline V gene. This CDR3 contains 14 residues. The CDR3 reads CASSINGGGGVKYF. CDR3 DNA sequence: TGTGCCAGCAGCATTAATGGGGGCGGGGGAGTTAAGTACTTC.

The rearrangement links TRBV15 to TRBJ2-7; 7 bases are a match to TRBD1. Trimming removed 4 bases from V and 2 bases from J; junction bases left unmatched: 14. CDR1 is LNHNV, CDR2 YYDKDF, per germline (reference sequence). The CDR3 is 17 residues long. CDR3 region: CATSTDQKDRWTYEQYF. The CDR3 DNA reads as TGTGCCACCAGCACAGACCAAAAGGACAGGTGGACCTACGAGCAGTACTTC.